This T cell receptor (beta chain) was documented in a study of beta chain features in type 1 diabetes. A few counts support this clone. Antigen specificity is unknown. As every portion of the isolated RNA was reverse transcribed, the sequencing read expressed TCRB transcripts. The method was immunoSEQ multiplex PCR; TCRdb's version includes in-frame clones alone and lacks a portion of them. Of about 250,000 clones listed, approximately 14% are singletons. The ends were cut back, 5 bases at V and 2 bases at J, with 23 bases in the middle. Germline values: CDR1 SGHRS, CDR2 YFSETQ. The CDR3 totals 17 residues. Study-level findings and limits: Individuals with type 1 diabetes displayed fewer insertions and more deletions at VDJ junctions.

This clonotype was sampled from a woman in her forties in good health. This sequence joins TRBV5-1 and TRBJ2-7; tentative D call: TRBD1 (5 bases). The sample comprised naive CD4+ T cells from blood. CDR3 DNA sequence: TGCGCCAGCAGTAACCCCGGTGGCAGGGCGGCCCCCTACGAGCAGTACTTC. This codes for CASSNPGGRAAPYEQYF.